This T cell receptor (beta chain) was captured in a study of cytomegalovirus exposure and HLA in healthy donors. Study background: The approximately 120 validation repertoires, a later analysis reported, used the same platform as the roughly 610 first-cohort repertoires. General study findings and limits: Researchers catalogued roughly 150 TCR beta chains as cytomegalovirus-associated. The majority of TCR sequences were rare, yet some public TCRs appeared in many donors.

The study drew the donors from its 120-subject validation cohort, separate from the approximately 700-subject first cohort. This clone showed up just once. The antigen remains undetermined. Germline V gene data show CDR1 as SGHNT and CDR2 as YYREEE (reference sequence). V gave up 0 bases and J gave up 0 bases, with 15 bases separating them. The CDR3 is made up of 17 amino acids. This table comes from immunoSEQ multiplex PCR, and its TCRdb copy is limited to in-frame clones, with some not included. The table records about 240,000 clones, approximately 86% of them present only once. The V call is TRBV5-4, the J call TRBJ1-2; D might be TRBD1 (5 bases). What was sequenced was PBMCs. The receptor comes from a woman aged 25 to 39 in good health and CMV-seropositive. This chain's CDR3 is CASSLAAGSRANYGYTF. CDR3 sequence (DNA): TGTGCCAGCAGCTTGGCCGCAGGGTCCCGAGCTAACTATGGCTACACCTTC.